This T cell receptor beta chain was sequenced for a study of long-term antiretroviral therapy in people with HIV. Overall study: Earliest sampling preceded the 2015 immediate-ART recommendation by about a decade. Study-level points and caveats: Repertoire composition at all time points was dominated by clones that had expanded before ART.

Prior to DNA extraction, the samples held about 1-11 million cryopreserved PBMC. V lost 4 bases, J lost 0 bases, and 17 bases lay in between. Germline CDR1 SGHRS, CDR2 YFSETQ. The CDR3 runs to 17 residues. Survey level was the resolution at which the v3.0 immunoSEQ assay ran. Sequencing used immunoSEQ multiplex PCR; TCRdb keeps in-frame clones, though not all of them. The sample includes tens of thousands of clones, 90% to 95% of them seen just once. A single count supports this clone. Its antigen is undetermined. The specimen comprised unsorted PBMCs, sampled 3.7 years after starting antiretroviral therapy. The receptor comes from a woman between 45 and 60 years old with HIV. V gene TRBV5-1 combines with J gene TRBJ1-3; D is ambiguous. CDR3 sequence: CASSTNPPSSSGNTIYF. For the CDR3, the DNA is TGCGCCAGCAGCACAAATCCCCCAAGTTCCTCTGGAAACACCATATATTTT.